A single sample is the source of the 28 T cell receptor beta chains below, sequenced in a study of blood T cells in healthy people across ages. It was with a sample-barcoded 5' primer and a J-beta primer mix that a second PCR of roughly 6 to 12 cycles was run. TCRdb reprocessed the 5' RACE reads via MiXCR and lists one record per CDR3 protein. The sample consists of about 290,000 distinct CDR3 sequences, roughly 26% of them appearing once. The source material was blood. All receptors come from a woman aged 70-85 years in good health.

Written as DNA, the CDR3 is TGTGCCAGAAAAAATGAACAAAGCACAGATACGCAGTATTTT. The encoded protein is CARKNEQSTDTQYF. The V and J genes are TRBV2 and TRBJ2-3; no firm D call. The CDR3 totals 14 residues. Germline V CDR1 and CDR2: SNHLY, FYNNEI. Trimming shortened V by 9 bases and J by 0 bases, and 13 bases separated the two germline ends.

This chain joins TRBV12-3 or TRBV12-4 and TRBJ1-3, with D possibly being TRBD1 (6 bases). Trimming took 2 bases from V and 6 from J, leaving 14 bases between them. The CDR3 spans 15 residues. The CDR3 nucleotides read TGTGCCAGCAGTTTATTGTGGGGGCCCGTAAACACCATATATTTT. It encodes CASSLLWGPVNTIYF.

This clonotype showed up many times. The chain joins TRBV6-5 to TRBJ2-5, with D unclear. CDR3 size: 11 residues. Germline V CDR1 and CDR2: MNHEY, SVGAGI. V was shortened by 6 bases and J by 5 bases, with 7 bases between the two germline ends. DNA of the CDR3: TGTGCCAGCAGAACCAGGGAGACCCAGTACTTC. Amino acids: CASRTRETQYF.

The J gene is TRBJ2-5, the V gene TRBV7-6, with D perhaps being TRBD1 or TRBD2 (7 bases each). Germline assignment: CDR1 SGHVS and CDR2 FNYEAQ. The CDR3 extends over 14 amino acids. V was trimmed by 3 bases and J by 11 bases, leaving 19 bases between them. The CDR3 loop is CASSLGGGSGEQYF. The CDR3 region has the DNA TGTGCCAGCAGCTTGGGAGGGGGCTCTGGGGAGCAGTACTTC.

The chain recombines TRBV25-1 with TRBJ2-5; 8 bases agree with TRBD1. CDR1 and CDR2 (germline): MGHDK, SYGVNS. The length of the CDR3 is 13 residues. V dropped 4 bases and J dropped 5; count of bases not matched to a gene: 3. The CDR3 bases are TGTGCCAGCAGTGTGACAGGGGTGGAGACCCAGTACTTC. Protein sequence: CASSVTGVETQYF.

V gene TRBV5-1 combines with J gene TRBJ2-1; unclear D gene. This CDR3 region has 12 residues. Trimming removed 4 bases at V and 9 bases at J, with 11 bases between. Germline V gene lookup returns CDR1 SGHRS and CDR2 YFSETQ. CDR3 DNA: TGCGCCAGCAGCAGCTTGTACGGTGAGCAGTTCTTC. Its protein product is CASSSLYGEQFF.

In this sample, this clonotype turned up many times. The V call is TRBV7-2, the J call TRBJ2-7; D is perhaps TRBD1 (5 bases). Germline V CDR1 and CDR2: SGHTA, FQGNSA. The V end was cut by 4 bases, the J end by 0 bases, with 13 bases between. CDR3 length: 15 amino acids. The CDR3 bases are TGTGCCAGCAGCTCCCTGGGGCAGAACTCCTACGAGCAGTACTTC. Protein product: CASSSLGQNSYEQYF.

This sequence joins TRBV7-2 and TRBJ1-6; D is uncertain. The V end was cut by 4 bases, the J end by 0 bases, with 7 bases between. The CDR3 is made up of 15 amino acids. Germline V gives CDR1 SGHTA, CDR2 FQGNSA. The CDR3 DNA reads as TGTGCCAGCAGCTCCGGGGTCTCCTATAATTCACCCCTCCACTTT. This codes for CASSSGVSYNSPLHF. Looking up the rest from reference TRBV7-2 and TRBJ1-6 gives the full variable domain: GAGVSQSPSNKVTEKGKDVELRCDPISGHTALYWYRQSLGQGLEFLIYFQGNSAPDKSGLPSDRFSAERTGGSVSTLTIQRTQQEDSAVYLCASSSGVSYNSPLHFGNGTRLTVT.

This clonotype was found many times. The chain uses TRBV12-3 or TRBV12-4 and TRBJ1-2; D is undetermined. V shed 2 bases and J shed 10 bases, with 20 bases lying between them. There are 15 residues in the CDR3. DNA of the CDR3: TGTGCCAGCAGTTTAAGGCGGACCGAGAGAATGGACTACACCTTC. Its translation is CASSLRRTERMDYTF.

The chain has TRBV29-1 and TRBJ2-1, with D perhaps being TRBD1 or TRBD2 (6 bases each). The CDR3 has 21 residues. CDR1 SQVTM and CDR2 ANQGSEA come from the germline V gene. The V and J ends lost 4 bases and 0 bases respectively, with 31 bases between them. The CDR3 loop is CSVVGSNMLSGGGLSYNEQFF. Here the CDR3 DNA reads TGCAGCGTTGTCGGGAGTAATATGCTATCCGGGGGCGGACTCTCCTACAATGAGCAGTTCTTC.

The chain has TRBV28 and TRBJ1-2; a possible D gene is TRBD1 (6 bases). Germline V gene lookup returns CDR1 MDHEN and CDR2 SYDVKM. V shed 4 bases and J shed 2 bases, with 11 bases lying between them. This CDR3 comprises 14 residues. The CDR3 DNA is TGTGCCAGCAGTTCCGGGACACCCAACTATGGCTACACCTTC. Translated, it gives CASSSGTPNYGYTF.

CDR3 amino acids: CASSRRQGDGDTQYF. The CDR3 DNA follows: TGCGCCAGCAGTCGCCGACAGGGGGATGGCGATACGCAGTATTTT. The chain couples TRBV5-1 to TRBJ2-3; 9 bases are shared with TRBD1. This CDR3 is built from 15 residues. Germline trimming cut 5 bases from V and 6 bases from J; bases unmatched to any gene: 10. In germline, CDR1 is SGHRS, CDR2 YFSETQ.

This chain links TRBV24-1 with TRBJ1-4; TRBD1 matches at 9 bases. The CDR3 is 16 amino acids. Trimming at V came to 3 bases and at J to 6 bases, leaving 7 bases not matched to a gene. In germline, CDR1 is KGHDR, CDR2 SFDVKD. Here the CDR3 reads CATSDGPGQGDEKLFF. In DNA, the CDR3 is TGTGCCACCAGTGATGGCCCGGGACAGGGCGATGAAAAACTGTTTTTT.

Here the CDR3 reads CASSQEVGNQPQHF. CDR3 coding DNA: TGTGCCAGCAGCCAAGAGGTTGGCAATCAGCCCCAGCATTTT. V is TRBV3-1 and J is TRBJ1-5, with D unresolved. This CDR3 has 14 amino acids. V shed 0 bases and J shed 2 bases, with 5 bases lying between them. Germline CDR1 and CDR2: LGHDT and YNNKEL (reference sequence).

Concerning this clonotype itself: At one boundary the junction diverges from the germline segment, which might be a read error. The J gene is TRBJ2-4, the V gene TRBV10-3, with 7 bases lining up with TRBD1. The CDR3 runs to 12 residues. Germline V gene lookup returns CDR1 ENHRY and CDR2 SYGVKD. In DNA, the CDR3 is TGCGCCCTCAGTGAGGGGACAGCAATTCAGTACTTC. As protein: CALSEGTAIQYF.

The chain couples TRBV11-2 to TRBJ2-7; 7 nucleotides align to TRBD1. This CDR3 is built from 15 residues. The germline V gene encodes CDR1 SGHAT and CDR2 FQNNGV. V lost 4 bases to trimming and J lost 2 bases; unmatched junction nucleotides: 8. The CDR3 region is CASSSLRDRTYEQYF. The CDR3 DNA reads TGTGCCAGCAGCTCGCTCCGGGACAGAACCTACGAGCAGTACTTC.

V gene TRBV7-3 combines with J gene TRBJ2-1; 11 bases are a match to TRBD2. The end of the DNA aligns better with TRBJ2-7, so the J call may be wrong. CDR3 length equals 15 residues. Germline V gene sequence: CDR1 SGHTA, CDR2 FQGTGA. CDR3 in DNA: TGTGCCAGCAGCTCAAGACTAGCGGGAAAGAACGAGCAGTACTTC. It codes for CASSSRLAGKNEQYF.

Comment on this clonotype: Possible read error: a much larger clone is one base away. The chain is built from TRBV5-1 and TRBJ2-4; D unclear. V lost 0 bases, J lost 0 bases, and 4 bases lay in between. The V gene's germline CDR1 is SGHRS and CDR2 YFSETQ. This CDR3 region has 14 residues. The chain's CDR3 is CASSLDLAKNIQYF. CDR3 bases: TGCGCCAGCAGCTTGGACCTAGCCAAAAACATTCAGTACTTC.

The sample holds many counts of this clonotype. This rearrangement joins TRBV12-3 or TRBV12-4 to TRBJ1-6; D might be TRBD1 (6 bases). CDR3 size: 16 residues. V was clipped by 5 bases and J by 7 bases, with 18 bases between them. CDR3 residues: CASSPPGGANNSPLHF. The CDR3 DNA reads as TGTGCCAGCAGTCCTCCTGGGGGGGCTAACAATTCACCCCTCCACTTT.

This clonotype was picked up a small number of times. J is TRBJ2-5 and V is TRBV20-1; D may be TRBD2 (5 bases). CDR1 and CDR2 (germline): DFQATT, SNEGSKA (reference sequence). This CDR3 region has 14 residues. V was cut by 3 bases and J by 3 bases, with 14 bases left in between. CDR3 bases: TGCAGTGCTAGTAGAGTAGCGCTGGAAGAGACCCAGTACTTC. As protein: CSASRVALEETQYF.

About this clonotype itself: A read error may explain this, as a much larger clone is one base away. The chain couples TRBV20-1 to TRBJ2-5, with TRBD1 matching 10 bases. CDR3 length equals 13 residues. CDR1 is DFQATT, CDR2 SNEGSKA, per germline (reference sequence). CDR3 DNA: TGCAGTGCTACCGGGACAGGGGTGGACGAGCAGTGCTTC. Its protein is CSATGTGVDEQCF.

The table lists this clonotype with a few counts. V is TRBV20-1 and J is TRBJ2-1; D is unresolved. The J call may be in error: the DNA end matches TRBJ2-7 better. CDR3 length: 13 amino acids. The germline gives CDR1 DFQATT, CDR2 SNEGSKA (reference sequence). The CDR3 bases are TGCAGTGCTCCGGACGGGCCTCCCTACGAGCAGTACTTC. This codes for CSAPDGPPYEQYF.

The chain links TRBV7-9 to TRBJ2-7, with D possibly being TRBD1 (6 bases). The CDR3 is 15 amino acids. Germline CDR1 is SEHNR and CDR2 is FQNEAQ (reference sequence). Trimming took off 5 bases at V and 1 base at J, with 15 bases between the two ends. As DNA, the CDR3 is TGTGCCAGCAGCACCCAGACAGGAAATTCCTACGAGCAGTACTTC. This gives the protein CASSTQTGNSYEQYF.

This clonotype occurred a few times. The rearrangement links TRBV5-1 to TRBJ2-3; 7 nucleotides match TRBD2. Trimming took 4 bases from V and 0 from J; bases not matched to a gene: 17. The CDR3 loop spans 19 amino acids. Germline lookup yields CDR1 SGHRS and CDR2 YFSETQ. CDR3 in amino acids: CASSPVLSSGPTSTDTQYF. The CDR3 DNA sequence: TGCGCCAGCAGCCCGGTTTTATCTAGCGGTCCTACTAGCACAGATACGCAGTATTTT.

This clonotype was seen more than once but under ten times. One end of the junction does not line up with germline, which may come from a read error. The chain recombines TRBV27 with TRBJ1-2, with 9 bases fitting TRBD1. CDR3 length: 12 amino acids. Germline CDR1 is MNHEY and CDR2 is SMNVEV (reference sequence). The CDR3 loop reads CAGSRTGDGYTF. CDR3 DNA sequence: TGTGCCGGCAGCCGGACAGGGGATGGCTACACCTTC.

This clonotype was observed a handful of times. Mismatch with germline at one junction end may stem from a read error. The V gene is TRBV11-2, the J gene TRBJ2-5; D is perhaps TRBD2 (5 bases). The DNA end is more similar to TRBJ2-7, so the J call may be wrong. There are 12 residues in the CDR3. The germline V gene encodes CDR1 SGHAT and CDR2 FQNNGV. CDR3 residues: CASSLAGAEQYF. Here the CDR3 DNA reads TGTGCCAGTAGCTTGGCGGGTGCCGAGCAGTACTTC.

This clonotype was picked up a small number of times. The rearrangement uses TRBV27 and TRBJ2-5, with D perhaps matching TRBD2 (6 bases). The length of the CDR3 is 15 residues. Per germline, CDR1 MNHEY and CDR2 SMNVEV (reference sequence). The V end was cut by 0 bases, the J end by 1 base, with 9 bases between. CDR3 bases: TGTGCCAGCAGTTTATCCTGGGGGGTCCAAGAGACCCAGTACTTC. This translates into CASSLSWGVQETQYF.

The rearrangement links TRBV21-1 to TRBJ2-1. TRBV21-1 is assigned pseudogene status. The CDR3 is 14 residues long. Written as DNA, the CDR3 is TGTGCCAGCAGCAAAGTTGTAGATTACAATGAGCAGTTCTTC. This codes for CASSKVVDYNEQFF.